This passage covers 7 T cell receptor beta chains from one sample sequenced in a study of shared clonotypes between healthy human individuals. Clones were sequenced by immunoSEQ multiplex PCR, and TCRdb holds only the in-frame ones, with some missing. The data contain 2 million to 2.5 million clones, about 94% of them seen just once; the ten biggest clones take up around 0.13%. The specimen was naive CD4+ T cells sorted from blood. Subset of the sample: CD45RA+ positively selected. Receptors originate from a man between 18 and 29 years old in good health.

The rearrangement links TRBV5-1 to TRBJ2-7; D gene ambiguous. CDR1 is SGHRS and CDR2 is YFSETQ in the germline V gene. The CDR3 is 15 amino acids. V was trimmed by 4 bases and J by 1 base, leaving 15 bases between them. CDR3 amino acids: CASSLLVGSSYEQYF. The CDR3 nucleotides are TGCGCCAGCAGCCTCTTAGTAGGCTCGTCCTACGAGCAGTACTTC.

The chain recombines TRBV5-6 with TRBJ2-1, with TRBD2 matching 11 bases. Germline CDR1 SGHDT, CDR2 YYEEEE. The length of the CDR3 is 17 residues. J was trimmed by 3 bases and V by 2 bases; bases with no gene match: 7. As DNA, the CDR3 is TGTGCCAGCAGCTTTCCGACTAGCGGGGCAAACTACAATGAGCAGTTCTTC. It is translated as CASSFPTSGANYNEQFF.

The chain links TRBV4-1 to TRBJ2-2; perhaps TRBD2 as D (5 bases). The germline CDR1 and CDR2 sequences are MGHRA and YSYEKL. Trimming stripped 2 bases from V and 5 bases from J, with 12 bases between. CDR3 length: 15 amino acids. DNA for the CDR3: TGCGCCAGCAGCCAACCTACTAGAATGACCGGGGAGCTGTTTTTT. Translated: CASSQPTRMTGELFF.

CDR3 amino acids: CASSSLGGYNEQFF. CDR3 nucleotide sequence: TGCGCCAGCAGCTCCCTAGGGGGTTACAATGAGCAGTTCTTC. The rearrangement joins TRBV5-1 to TRBJ2-1; possible D gene TRBD1, 6 bases. V shed 3 bases and J shed 4 bases, with 11 bases lying between them. CDR1 SGHRS and CDR2 YFSETQ come from the germline V gene. The CDR3 is 14 amino acids. The variable domain in full, completed from reference TRBV5-1 and TRBJ2-1, reads KAGVTQTPRYLIKTRGQQVTLSCSPISGHRSVSWYQQTPGQGLQFLFEYFSETQRNKGNFPGRFSGRQFSNSRSEMNVSTLELGDSALYLCASSSLGGYNEQFFGPGTRLTVL.

CDR3 sequence: CASSLLGGSTYEQYF. CDR3 DNA: TGTGCCAGCAGCTTACTAGGCGGGAGTACCTACGAGCAGTACTTC. The V call is TRBV7-9, the J call TRBJ2-7, with 7 bases lining up with TRBD2. V lost 2 bases and J lost 2; bases outside the gene matches: 6. Germline V gene data show CDR1 as SEHNR and CDR2 as FQNEAQ (reference sequence). CDR3 size: 15 residues.

This rearrangement joins TRBV4-3 to TRBJ2-5, with 7 bases lining up with TRBD1. Trimming removed 0 bases from V and 3 bases from J; junction bases left unmatched: 7. Germline assignment: CDR1 LGHNA and CDR2 YSLEER. The CDR3 sequence is 16 residues long. CDR3 coding DNA: TGCGCCAGCAGCCAAGATTTGAGGGGGCGCGAAGAGACCCAGTACTTC. Translating gives CASSQDLRGREETQYF.

The V and J genes are TRBV28 and TRBJ2-7; a possible D gene is TRBD1 (6 bases). This CDR3 is 16 amino acids long. Per the germline V gene, CDR1 is MDHEN and CDR2 is SYDVKM. With 2 bases removed from V and 3 bases from J, the gap between germline ends came to 17 bases. CDR3 loop: CASSLGSDSRIYEQYF. The CDR3, as DNA: TGTGCCAGCAGTTTAGGTTCGGACAGTAGGATCTACGAGCAGTACTTC.